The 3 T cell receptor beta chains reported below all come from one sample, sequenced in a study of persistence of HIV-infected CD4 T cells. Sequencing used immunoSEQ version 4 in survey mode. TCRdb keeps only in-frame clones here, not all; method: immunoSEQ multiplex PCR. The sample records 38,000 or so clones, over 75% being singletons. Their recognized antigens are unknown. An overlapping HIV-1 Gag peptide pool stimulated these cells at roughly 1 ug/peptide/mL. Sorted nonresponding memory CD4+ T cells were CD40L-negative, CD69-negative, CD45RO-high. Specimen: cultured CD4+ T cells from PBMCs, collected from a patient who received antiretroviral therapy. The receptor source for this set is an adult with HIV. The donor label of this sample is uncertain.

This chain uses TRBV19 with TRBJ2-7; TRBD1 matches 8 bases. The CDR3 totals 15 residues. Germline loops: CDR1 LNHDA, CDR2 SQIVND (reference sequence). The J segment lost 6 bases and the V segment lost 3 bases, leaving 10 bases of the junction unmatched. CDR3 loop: CASSMWAGGQSEQYF. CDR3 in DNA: TGTGCCAGTAGTATGTGGGCAGGGGGCCAGTCCGAGCAGTACTTC.

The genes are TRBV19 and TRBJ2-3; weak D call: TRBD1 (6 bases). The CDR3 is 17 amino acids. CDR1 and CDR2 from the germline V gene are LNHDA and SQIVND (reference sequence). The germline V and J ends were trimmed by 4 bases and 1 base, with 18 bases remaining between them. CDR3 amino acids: CASSSPFDRSGTDTQYF. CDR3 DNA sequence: TGTGCCAGTAGTAGCCCTTTTGACAGGTCTGGCACAGATACGCAGTATTTT.

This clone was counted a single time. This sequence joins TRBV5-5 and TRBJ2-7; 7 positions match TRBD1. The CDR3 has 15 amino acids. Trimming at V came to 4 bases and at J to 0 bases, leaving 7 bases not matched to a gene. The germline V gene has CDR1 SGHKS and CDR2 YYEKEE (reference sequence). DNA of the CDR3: TGTGCCAGCAGCACAGACAGGGCCCCCTCCTACGAGCAGTACTTC. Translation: CASSTDRAPSYEQYF.